This T cell receptor beta chain was sequenced during a study of blood T cell repertoires in COVID-19. V was cut by 4 bases and J by 5 bases, with 9 bases left in between. This CDR3 region has 13 residues. The V gene's germline CDR1 is MNHEY and CDR2 SVGEGT. Profiled with immunoSEQ multiplex PCR; TCRdb holds only in-frame clones, not every one. The table records approximately 190,000 clones, 87% of them present only once. Specimen: peripheral blood. The chain is built from TRBV6-2 or TRBV6-3 and TRBJ1-5; unclear D gene. This clonotype was obtained from a man aged 55 to 70 with active or convalescent COVID-19. For the CDR3, the DNA is TGTGCCAGCAGTTCCAACTACTATCAGCCCCAGCATTTT. Translated, it gives CASSSNYYQPQHF.